This T cell receptor beta chain came from a study of cytomegalovirus exposure and HLA in healthy donors. The junction had 4 bases not matched to a gene; V was cut back by 0 bases and J by 4 bases. Per the germline V gene, CDR1 is GTSNPN and CDR2 is SVGIG (reference sequence). The CDR3 runs 14 residues. Amplification used 60 Vbeta primers and 13 Jbeta primers. Repertoires were generated with immunoSEQ multiplex PCR, while TCRdb's copy carries only in-frame clones and drops some. Here the sample spans about 200,000 clones, roughly 77% being singletons. This clone appeared once. The sequenced sample consisted of PBMCs. V and J are TRBV30 and TRBJ2-7; TRBD2 matches at 9 bases. The TCR was taken from a male donor in good health and CMV-seropositive. This CDR3 reads CAWSVGSGGYEQYF. CDR3 bases: TGTGCCTGGAGTGTAGGGAGCGGGGGGTACGAGCAGTACTTC.